This section outlines one T cell receptor (beta chain) sequence together with its context. As yet, its antigen is unknown. This sample is drawn from a study of cytomegalovirus exposure and HLA in healthy donors. In the study overall: An analysis done earlier identified almost 120 million unique TCR beta sequences from about 179 million T cells.

Study results and limitations: Donor immune exposure was known only as CMV serostatus. Cytomegalovirus association was assigned to under 200 TCR beta chains.

PCR amplification relied on 60 Vbeta primers (plus 13 Jbeta primers). Assay used: immunoSEQ multiplex PCR; TCRdb lists only in-frame clones, some missing. The sample shows about 150,000 clones, roughly three quarters of them seen only once. All donors participated as healthy donors of bone marrow. This CDR3 is built from 15 residues. With V trimmed by 7 bases and J by 7 bases, 14 bases remained unmatched. Germline assignment: CDR1 SQVTM and CDR2 ANQGSEA. Sequences were obtained from PBMCs. This sequence joins TRBV29-1 and TRBJ2-1, with 9 bases matching TRBD2. The clonotype originates from a woman aged 45-65 years in good health and CMV-seropositive. The CDR3 nucleotides read TGCAGCGCAAGGCCTAGAGCGGGGGGAAGGAATGAGCAGTTCTTC. The encoded protein is CSARPRAGGRNEQFF.